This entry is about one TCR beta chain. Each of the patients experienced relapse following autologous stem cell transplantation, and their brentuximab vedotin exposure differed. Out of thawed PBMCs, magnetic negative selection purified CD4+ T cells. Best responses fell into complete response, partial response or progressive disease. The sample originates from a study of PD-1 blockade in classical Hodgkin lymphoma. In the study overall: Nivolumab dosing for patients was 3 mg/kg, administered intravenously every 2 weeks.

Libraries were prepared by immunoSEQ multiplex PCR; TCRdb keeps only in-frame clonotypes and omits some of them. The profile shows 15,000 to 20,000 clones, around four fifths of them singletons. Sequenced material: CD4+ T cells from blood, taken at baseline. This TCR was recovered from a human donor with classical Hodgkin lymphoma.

CDR3 protein: CASTHHRAYTDTQYF. The CDR3 DNA sequence: TGTGCCAGCACCCACCACAGGGCCTACACAGATACGCAGTATTTT. The rearrangement joins TRBV7-9 to TRBJ2-3; possibly TRBD1 for D (6 bases). The V end was cut by 7 bases, the J end by 2 bases, with 16 bases between. CDR3 length: 15 residues. In germline, CDR1 is SEHNR, CDR2 FQNEAQ (reference sequence).